This T cell receptor beta chain was obtained from a study of blood T cell repertoires in COVID-19 (dated by TCRdb to 2018 to 2020). Context from the whole study: The collaborator samples originated in the United States, Italy and Spain and spanned the acute and convalescent phases of COVID-19. Nearly every sample came with metadata listing a de-identified subject ID, COVID-19 status, age in years and sex. Where HLA class I and class II types were available, the types were taken from metadata supplied by the sample provider, not from assay-based typing. Samples came from the ongoing ImmuneRACE study (first 160 participants) plus 1,254 subjects from 6 global collaborators. Subjects who had been exposed to COVID-19, were actively infected with it, or had recovered from it provided the deeply sampled blood TCRbeta repertoires that made up the dataset. The prospective study material was composed of cDNA or gDNA derived from T cells, B-cell-depleted T cells, or PBMCs. The repertoires were released in a freely available public database intended as a resource for research on the immune response to SARS-CoV-2. The research as a whole found: Clinical and demographic metadata were provided uncurated, with the amount varying by source and participant.

TCRbeta CDR3 regions were amplified from genomic DNA using the immunoSEQ Assay, a bias-controlled multiplex PCR. Under the source paper's analysis protocol: Within the assay, amplification of reference gene primers was used to estimate how many nucleated cells each sample contained. To quantify the absolute abundance of each unique TCRbeta CDR3 rearrangement, sequence reads were collapsed and filtered. For each sample, productive Simpson clonality was calculated as the square root of Simpson's diversity index across productive rearrangements. TCRdb stores this immuneACCESS table with in-frame sequences only. Part of the clones is absent; in the studies checked, under half of the shortfall reflects unresolved V genes, and no reason is known for the rest. V and J calls and clone size are those listed in that table; D and trimming were worked out from the DNA. Counted in this sample were approximately 61,000 clones; roughly 84% of them appeared once. The ten top clones hold 5.5% of the sample.

From the cysteine through the phenylalanine, the CDR3 covers 13 amino acids. CDR3 DNA only is kept here, 39 bases in frame from base 1. V loses 2 bases, J loses 1 base, and the germline ends lie 6 bases apart. CDR1 SGHRS and CDR2 YFSETQ were looked up in the germline V gene. Regarding this clone: There is no known antigen for this receptor. No base quality values were provided; no much bigger clone lies one nucleotide off.

Each collaborating institution followed its own protocols to collect whole blood in K2EDTA tubes. For TCRbeta analysis, collaborators shipped samples in one of three forms: frozen whole blood, isolated PBMCs, or DNA extracted from either of those sample types. The V gene is TRBV5-1 and the J gene is TRBJ1-2, with no confidently assigned D gene. The source is an older woman with acute or convalescent COVID-19. Material: peripheral blood. The nucleotides are TGCGCCAGCAGCTTACAGAATAACTATGGCTACACCTTC. This sequence encodes CASSLQNNYGYTF.